A single sample is the source of the 9 T cell receptor beta chains below, sequenced in a study of Ad26.COV2.S vaccination and SARS-CoV-2 variants. As for treatment: some 20 received Ad26.COV2.S at low or high dose, single or two shots; 5 received placebo; per-sample allocation not given. Samples analyzed were those drawn on day 63 after the first vaccine or placebo injection. Profiling relied on immunoSEQ multiplex PCR, and the TCRdb table lists in-frame clones only, not all of them. The data contain more than 300,000 clones, around four fifths of them singletons. The starting material was peripheral blood, obtained in a trial of Ad26.COV2.S vaccine versus placebo. These TCRs come from a person aged 18-60 years who received the Ad26.COV2.S COVID-19 vaccine or a placebo.

This chain's CDR3 is CASSQDSGANTEAFF. DNA for the CDR3: TGTGCCAGCAGCCAAGATTCAGGAGCGAACACTGAAGCTTTCTTT. The chain uses TRBV4-2 and TRBJ1-1; D uncertain. The V and J ends lost 0 bases and 1 base respectively, with 9 bases between them. This CDR3 is 15 amino acids long. CDR1 is LGHNA and CDR2 is YNFKEQ in the germline V gene.

The chain combines TRBV7-2 with TRBJ2-1, with D unclear. The CDR3 covers 13 residues. Germline V gene lookup returns CDR1 SGHTA and CDR2 FQGNSA. Trimming removed 1 base from V and 9 bases from J, with 10 bases in between. The CDR3 spells CASSLERAAEQFF. CDR3 in DNA: TGTGCCAGCAGCTTAGAACGAGCCGCTGAGCAGTTCTTC. Full variable domain (rest looked up from reference TRBV7-2 and TRBJ2-1): GAGVSQSPSNKVTEKGKDVELRCDPISGHTALYWYRQSLGQGLEFLIYFQGNSAPDKSGLPSDRFSAERTGGSVSTLTIQRTQQEDSAVYLCASSLERAAEQFFGPGTRLTVL.

This chain joins TRBV28 and TRBJ1-5, with no clear D. V was pared by 4 bases and J by 0 bases, with 4 bases between. Per the germline V gene, CDR1 is MDHEN and CDR2 is SYDVKM. CDR3 size: 13 residues. The CDR3 DNA reads TGTGCCAGCAGTTGGGGTAGCAATCAGCCCCAGCATTTT. Translating gives CASSWGSNQPQHF.

The chain's CDR3 is CASNQAAGTKNIQYF. CDR3 DNA sequence: TGTGCCAGCAACCAGGCAGCAGGGACCAAAAACATTCAGTACTTC. V is TRBV6-6 and J is TRBJ2-4; a weak D match, TRBD1 (5 bases). There are 15 residues in the CDR3. Germline loops: CDR1 MNHNY, CDR2 SVGAGI (reference sequence). V gave up 7 bases and J gave up 2 bases, with 15 bases separating them.

In this sample, this clone turned up a few times. The CDR3 here is CASSVALWTANSPLHF. Written as DNA, the CDR3 is TGTGCCAGCAGCGTAGCCCTATGGACAGCCAATTCACCCCTCCACTTT. The chain combines TRBV9 with TRBJ1-6, with a tentative D call TRBD1 (6 bases). Germline values: CDR1 SGDLS, CDR2 YYNGEE. With 0 bases removed from V and 7 bases from J, the gap between germline ends came to 14 bases. The CDR3 consists of 16 residues.

This chain joins TRBV5-1 and TRBJ2-1, with 9 positions matching TRBD2. The length of the CDR3 is 16 residues. Germline-derived CDR1 and CDR2 are SGHRS and YFSETQ. With V trimmed by 4 bases and J by 3 bases, 8 bases remained unmatched. The CDR3 sequence: CASSLLAGPYYNEQFF. The CDR3, as DNA: TGCGCCAGCAGCCTCCTAGCGGGGCCGTACTACAATGAGCAGTTCTTC.

The chain joins TRBV24-1 to TRBJ2-5, with D possibly matching TRBD2 (7 bases). The CDR3 runs 13 residues. V lost 10 bases, J lost 1 base, and 12 bases lay in between. CDR1 and CDR2 from the germline V gene are KGHDR and SFDVKD. CDR3 DNA sequence: TGTGCCACGGGGGGGGCAGCCCAAGAGACCCAGTACTTC. It specifies CATGGAAQETQYF.

This CDR3 is CAWSVQGDEQFF. DNA of the CDR3: TGTGCCTGGAGTGTACAAGGAGATGAGCAGTTCTTC. The V call is TRBV30, the J call TRBJ2-1; no firm D call. In germline, CDR1 is GTSNPN, CDR2 SVGIG (reference sequence). The V gene lost 0 bases and the J gene lost 8 bases, with 8 bases spanning the gap. The CDR3 is 12 amino acids.

The chain couples TRBV7-2 to TRBJ2-3; TRBD2 aligns across 10 bases. CDR3 size: 14 residues. After removal of 4 bases from V and 14 bases from J, the junction contained 12 bases not matched to a gene. Per germline, CDR1 SGHTA and CDR2 FQGNSA. The CDR3: CASSSGLASPTRYF. The CDR3 DNA is TGTGCCAGCAGCTCGGGACTAGCGAGCCCAACTCGGTATTTT.